These 13 T cell receptor beta chains came from one sample sequenced in a study of T cells in localized non-small cell lung cancer (dated by TCRdb to the early 2020s). Library construction relied on the immunoSEQ multiplex PCR assay. TCRdb re-hosts the immuneACCESS table, in-frame sequences only. Its copies lack some clones; in the studies checked, an unresolved V gene accounts for under half of them, and the cause for the rest is not known. The sample table shows about 48,000 clones, and approximately 80% are seen once. Of the sample, about a sixth falls within the top ten clones. This material consisted of peripheral blood, taken before any cancer treatment. The receptors derive from a man aged 35-69 years with stage I squamous cell lung carcinoma.

This clone occurred a few times. The chain combines TRBV6-6 with TRBJ2-2; D unclear. V was clipped by 7 bases and J by 3 bases, with 6 bases between them. This CDR3 has 12 residues. Germline CDR1 and CDR2: MNHNY and SVGAGI (reference sequence). The CDR3: CASTRDTGELFF. The DNA for the CDR3 is TGTGCCAGCACACGGGACACCGGGGAGCTGTTTTTT.

This clone was seen more than once but under ten times. The chain recombines TRBV9 with TRBJ1-1; D not resolved. The germline V gene encodes CDR1 SGDLS and CDR2 YYNGEE. V was clipped by 3 bases and J by 8 bases, with 17 bases between them. The length of the CDR3 is 14 residues. DNA of the CDR3: TGTGCCAGCAGCGCTGCGGGGAGTCGAAGAGAAGCTTTCTTT. It yields the protein CASSAAGSRREAFF.

This rearrangement joins TRBV2 to TRBJ1-2; D ambiguous. The germline gives CDR1 SNHLY, CDR2 FYNNEI. V was clipped by 8 bases and J by 2 bases, with 9 bases between them. The CDR3 spans 12 residues. CDR3 coding DNA: TGTGCCAGCGCGACGGGGAACTATGGCTACACCTTC. This encodes CASATGNYGYTF.

V gene TRBV5-4 combines with J gene TRBJ2-6; D not certain. Looked up from germline, CDR1 is SGHNT and CDR2 is YYREEE (reference sequence). V was cut by 4 bases and J by 1 base, with 9 bases left in between. The CDR3 consists of 15 residues. In DNA form, the CDR3 reads TGTGCCAGCAGCCCATCCCTGTCTGGGGCCAACGTCCTGACTTTC. Its protein is CASSPSLSGANVLTF.

This chain links TRBV11-2 with TRBJ2-7; D is undetermined. V dropped 0 bases and J dropped 3 bases, with 12 bases sitting between them. Germline V lookup: CDR1 SGHAT, CDR2 FQNNGV. The CDR3 totals 15 residues. CDR3 coding DNA: TGTGCCAGCAGCTTAGAAGATGGGCAGTACTACGAGCAGTACTTC. Protein product: CASSLEDGQYYEQYF.

The V and J genes are TRBV18 and TRBJ1-1; TRBD1 might be the D (5 bases). V was trimmed by 3 bases and J by 5 bases, leaving 16 bases between them. CDR1 KGHSH and CDR2 LQKENI come from the germline V gene. The CDR3 runs 15 residues. CDR3: CASSPLGAWGTEAFF. The CDR3 coding sequence is TGTGCCAGCTCACCCTTAGGGGCGTGGGGGACTGAAGCTTTCTTT.

DNA for the CDR3: TGCGCCAGCAGCGCGGGACAGGGAACCAATCAGCCCCAGCATTTT. Protein: CASSAGQGTNQPQHF. The chain combines TRBV5-1 with TRBJ1-5; 9 positions agree with TRBD1. Germline V CDR1 and CDR2: SGHRS, YFSETQ. J lost 3 bases, V lost 4 bases, and 5 bases had no gene match. This CDR3 spans 15 amino acids.

The genes are TRBV29-1 and TRBJ2-3, with D unresolved. V lost 6 bases and J 6 bases, leaving 10 bases between the germline ends. The CDR3 sequence is 11 residues long. Germline lookup yields CDR1 SQVTM and CDR2 ANQGSEA. For the CDR3, the DNA is TGCAGCGTGATTAGGGCCGATACGCAGTATTTT. Its translation: CSVIRADTQYF.

V gene TRBV7-2 combines with J gene TRBJ1-1, with D possibly matching TRBD1 (5 bases). V shed 5 bases and J shed 4 bases, with 14 bases lying between them. Germline V gene lookup returns CDR1 SGHTA and CDR2 FQGNSA. This CDR3 contains 14 residues. The DNA for the CDR3 is TGTGCCAGCAGCGCCCGGGACCGAGGCACTGAAGCTTTCTTT. Its protein product is CASSARDRGTEAFF. The variable domain in full, with the rest retrieved from reference TRBV7-2 and TRBJ1-1, is GAGVSQSPSNKVTEKGKDVELRCDPISGHTALYWYRQSLGQGLEFLIYFQGNSAPDKSGLPSDRFSAERTGGSVSTLTIQRTQQEDSAVYLCASSARDRGTEAFFGQGTRLTVV.

The chain has TRBV5-1 and TRBJ1-1, with 9 nucleotides matching TRBD1. Germline CDR1 SGHRS, CDR2 YFSETQ. The junction had 8 bases not matched to a gene; V was cut back by 3 bases and J by 5 bases. The CDR3 extends over 15 amino acids. The CDR3 DNA sequence: TGCGCCAGCAGCTACCGGGACAGGGTATTTACTGAAGCTTTCTTT. This sequence encodes CASSYRDRVFTEAFF.

The rearrangement uses TRBV4-3 and TRBJ1-1, with 11 bases that match TRBD1. V lost 4 bases and J lost 0; bases outside the gene matches: 10. The CDR3 runs 18 residues. Germline V lookup: CDR1 LGHNA, CDR2 YSLEER. CDR3 loop: CASSPQWTGGIMNTEAFF. CDR3 sequence (DNA): TGCGCCAGCAGCCCCCAGTGGACAGGGGGCATTATGAACACTGAAGCTTTCTTT.

The chain recombines TRBV7-2 with TRBJ1-2; D gene ambiguous. Germline CDR1 SGHTA, CDR2 FQGNSA. The V gene lost 2 bases and the J gene lost 1 base, with 11 bases spanning the gap. CDR3 length: 15 residues. As DNA, the CDR3 is TGTGCCAGCAGCTTAACTTCGGGCCATAACTATGGCTACACCTTC. Its protein is CASSLTSGHNYGYTF.

The rearrangement links TRBV11-2 to TRBJ2-1; maybe TRBD2 (5 bases). Trimming shortened V by 5 bases and J by 6 bases, and 14 bases separated the two germline ends. This CDR3 spans 14 amino acids. Germline-derived CDR1 and CDR2 are SGHAT and FQNNGV. The CDR3 region has the DNA TGTGCCAGCAGCCCGGGGTCTCTAGGCAATGAGCAGTTCTTC. Encoded protein: CASSPGSLGNEQFF.